This TCR beta chain was profiled in a study of blood T cell repertoires in COVID-19. Study-level information: Donors in the United States, Italy and Spain gave samples during acute or convalescent COVID-19. In each case, the material was cDNA or gDNA derived from T cells, B-cell-depleted T cells, or PBMCs.

Germline CDR1 reads ENHRY; CDR2 reads SYGVKD. This CDR3 has 16 amino acids. V was cut by 2 bases and J by 0 bases, with 11 bases left in between. Methods used by the authors: Reference gene primer amplification yielded estimated nucleated cell counts. This table comes from immunoSEQ multiplex PCR, and its TCRdb copy is limited to in-frame clones, with some not included. V, J and clone size were drawn from that table, and D and trimming were deduced from the DNA. This table has 45,000 to 55,000 clones, approximately 90% appearing once. The chain has TRBV10-3 and TRBJ1-3; a weak D match, TRBD1 (6 bases). The specimen was peripheral blood. The sequence was obtained from a woman aged 80 or over with acute or convalescent COVID-19. CDR3 amino acids: CAISEPKTGSGNTIYF. For the CDR3, the DNA is TGTGCCATCAGTGAGCCTAAGACAGGCTCTGGAAACACCATATATTTT.